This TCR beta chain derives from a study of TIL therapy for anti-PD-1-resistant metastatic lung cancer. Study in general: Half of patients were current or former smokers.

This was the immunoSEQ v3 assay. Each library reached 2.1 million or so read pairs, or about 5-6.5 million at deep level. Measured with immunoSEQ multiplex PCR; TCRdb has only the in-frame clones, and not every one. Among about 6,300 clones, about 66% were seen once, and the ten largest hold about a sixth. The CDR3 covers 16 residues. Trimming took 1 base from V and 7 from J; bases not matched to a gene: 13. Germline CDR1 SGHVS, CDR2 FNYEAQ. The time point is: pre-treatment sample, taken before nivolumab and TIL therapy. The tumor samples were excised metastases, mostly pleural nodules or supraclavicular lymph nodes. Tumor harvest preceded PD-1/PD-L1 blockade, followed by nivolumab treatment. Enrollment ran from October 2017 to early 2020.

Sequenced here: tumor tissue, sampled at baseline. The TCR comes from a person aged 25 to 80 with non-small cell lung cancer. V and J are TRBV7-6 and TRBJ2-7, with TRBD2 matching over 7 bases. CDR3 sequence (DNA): TGTGCCAGCAGCTTAGGTCTAGCGGCCTTTTCTGGGGAGCAGTACTTC. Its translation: CASSLGLAAFSGEQYF.